This TCR beta chain was profiled in a study of regulatory T cells in long-lasting Graves disease (dated by TCRdb to the early 2020s). A note on the overall study: To count as having persistent Graves' disease, a patient had to have received antithyroid drug treatment for over 5 years with TSH receptor autoantibodies remaining persistently positive. Patients with persistent Graves' disease were compared with patients with newly diagnosed Graves' disease using TCR sequencing and RNA sequencing of peripheral blood. The study was conducted in China and was registered as a clinical trial. A total of around 35 samples underwent TCR sequencing, from about 13 patients with persistent Graves' disease and some 20 patients with newly diagnosed Graves' disease. Persistent Graves' disease patients in the clinical cohort had taken antithyroid drugs for roughly ten years on average. Here is what the overall study found, with its caveats: A larger number of public clonotypes was shared among persistent patients (about 2,700) than among newly diagnosed patients (roughly 980). Preferential use of TRBV28, TRBJ1-2 and TRBJ2-5 was observed in persistent disease, whereas TRBV20-1 and TRBJ2-1 were favored in newly diagnosed disease. Only peripheral blood was studied, because thyroid tissue, the primary lesion, was inaccessible. Only the TCR beta chain was sequenced and analyzed. As a limitation, the authors acknowledged that the small sample size may reduce accuracy. Persistent Graves' disease patients showed lower TCR Shannon entropy and fewer highly expanded clones than newly diagnosed patients, suggesting clonal expansion.

This specimen's time point label, per the study, means: persistent/refractory GD, antithyroid drugs over 5 years with positive TRAb. RNA was extracted from PBMCs in TRIzol for both TCR sequencing and RNA sequencing. Graves' disease was diagnosed according to American Thyroid Association guidelines. Patients for the study were recruited at an endocrinology department in Xi'an, China. From each patient, 7.5 to 9.5 milliliters of peripheral blood was collected into an EDTA anticoagulant tube. Ficoll Paque Plus density gradient separation was used to isolate PBMCs, and no additional T cell sorting was done. An Agilent 2100 Bioanalyzer and agarose gel were used to check RNA quality, while a NanoDrop 2000 measured RNA concentration. There are a few counts of this clonotype. Its antigen has not been determined. No base quality values were provided; no much bigger clone lies one nucleotide off. The library relied on multiplex PCR. This sample was sequenced with an Illumina HiSeq 4000. TCR beta libraries were built with iRepertoire HTBI primers and Arm-PCR amplification of CDR3 regions. Before sequencing, the PCR products underwent gel purification. The published analysis was carried out like this. Across samples, 60 to 70 TRBV and 15 or so TRBJ segments were identified and used for gene usage analysis of CDR3 amino acid clonotypes. COPE and FqMerger were used to merge the filtered high-quality paired reads into contigs. BLAST was used to align contigs to the IMGT TRBV, TRBD and TRBJ reference genes, and CDR3 was defined following IMGT. Any clonotype with a frequency above 0.1% was classified as a highly expanded clone. Shannon entropy served as the measure of repertoire diversity, while the Gini coefficient captured V-J evenness. A clonotype was considered public if more than one individual shared it. TCRdb trimmed public reads at Q25 via fastp, called clones via MiXCR and kept in-frame beta chains. Rows are combined by CDR3 protein, so each entry shows the most common genes and DNA. The V and J calls, along with clone size, are taken from TCRdb and not from the paper's own processing. The sample records 350,000 to 450,000 distinct CDR3 sequences, under 25% of which are singletons. The top ten clones comprise over 11% of the sample.

CDR1 is given as MNHEY and CDR2 as SMNVEV, both from the germline V gene (reference sequence). Cut back by 5 bases and 5 bases, the V and J ends lie 22 bases apart. The CDR3 measures 18 amino acids from cysteine to phenylalanine. The kept DNA is CDR3 alone, 54 bases in frame from the first base. The source of this sequence is a female donor with Graves disease. The rearrangement combines TRBV27 with TRBJ1-6, with TRBD1 as a weak D call on 6 bases. Sample: peripheral blood mononuclear cells (PBMCs), taken when the disease was refractory, from a patient treated with antithyroid drugs. The CDR3 protein is CASSTGRNYYGDNSPLHF. The DNA sequence follows: TGTGCCAGCAGTACAGGGAGGAACTACTACGGAGATAATTCACCCCTCCACTTT.